The entry below describes one TCR beta chain. Antigen: not known. The CDR3 runs to 13 residues. Germline V gives CDR1 MNHEY, CDR2 SMNVEV (reference sequence). The V end lost 5 bases, the J end lost 8 bases, and 15 bases lay between the germline ends. 5'RACE template switching produced TCR cDNA carrying a universal primer site and UMIs. TCRdb re-called the 5' RACE reads with MiXCR, one entry per CDR3 protein. The sample consists of about 200,000 distinct CDR3 sequences, roughly 3% of them appearing once. The sample is drawn from a study of T cells after yellow fever vaccination. General study results and limits: Faster peaking, at day 5 versus 15, marked a secondary response that was weaker.

The material was CD4+ T cells sorted from PBMCs, obtained 10 days after the yellow fever booster vaccination. This sequence originates from a man younger than 35 who received the YFV17D yellow fever vaccine. V is TRBV27 and J is TRBJ1-2, with a possible D match to TRBD1 (5 bases). The CDR3 loop reads CASSPSGAVGYTF. As DNA, the CDR3 is TGTGCCAGCAGTCCCTCCGGGGCAGTGGGCTACACCTTC.